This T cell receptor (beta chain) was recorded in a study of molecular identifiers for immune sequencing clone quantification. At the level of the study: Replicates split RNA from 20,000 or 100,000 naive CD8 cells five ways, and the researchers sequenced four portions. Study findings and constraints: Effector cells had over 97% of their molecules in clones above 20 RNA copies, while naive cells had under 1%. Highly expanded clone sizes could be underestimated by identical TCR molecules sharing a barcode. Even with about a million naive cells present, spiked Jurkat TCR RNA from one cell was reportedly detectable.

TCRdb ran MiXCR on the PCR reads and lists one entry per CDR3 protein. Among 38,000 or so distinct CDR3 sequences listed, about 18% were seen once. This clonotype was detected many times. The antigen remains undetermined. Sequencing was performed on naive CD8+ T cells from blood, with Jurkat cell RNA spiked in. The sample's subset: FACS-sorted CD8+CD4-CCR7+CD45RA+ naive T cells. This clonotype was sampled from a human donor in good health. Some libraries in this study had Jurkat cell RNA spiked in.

The CDR3 loop is CASSHDGSYEQYF. The CDR3 DNA sequence: TGTGCCAGCAGCCACGACGGCTCCTACGAGCAGTACTTC. The rearrangement links TRBV7-8 to TRBJ2-7; no firm D call. CDR1 is SGHVS and CDR2 is FQNEAQ in the germline V gene. The CDR3 contains 13 residues. V dropped 5 bases and J dropped 0 bases, with 8 bases sitting between them.